This passage covers 26 T cell receptor beta chains from one sample sequenced in a study of OX40 agonist ivuxolimab in advanced cancers. The data were produced by immunoSEQ multiplex PCR, yet TCRdb's version contains in-frame clones alone and is incomplete. The table has tens of thousands of clones, approximately 91% seen once; the top ten hold around 0.7%. The sequences come from CD4+ or CD8+ T cells sorted from blood, collected in a trial of the OX40 agonist ivuxolimab. The receptors come from an adult with an advanced solid tumor such as melanoma, head and neck, liver or kidney cancer.

Regarding this clone: One end of the junction is discordant with germline, which a read error may explain. The chain is built from TRBV5-1 and TRBJ1-2; 7 nucleotides line up with TRBD1. This CDR3 has 13 amino acids. CDR1 is SGHRS, CDR2 YFSETQ, per germline. CDR3 DNA sequence: TGCGCCAGCAGCTTGGGAAGAGGGGGCCTCCTAATCTTC. Residues: CASSLGRGGLLIF.

About this clone itself: One junction end does not reproduce the germline sequence, and a read error may be involved. This rearrangement joins TRBV11-2 to TRBJ2-1; D could derive from TRBD1 or TRBD2 (5 bases each). Germline-derived CDR1 and CDR2 are SGHAT and FQNNGV. The CDR3 totals 14 residues. The CDR3 DNA follows: TGCGCCAGCAGCCAAGATCTTGGGACCCAGTTAAAGTTCTTC. Amino acid sequence: CASSQDLGTQLKFF. Combining the CDR3 with reference TRBV11-2 and TRBJ2-1 gives the whole variable domain EAGVAQSPRYKIIEKRQSVAFWCNPISGHATLYWYQQILGQGPKLLIQFQNNGVVDDSQLPKDRFSAERLKGVDSTLKIQPAKLEDSAVYLCASSQDLGTQLKFFGPGTRLTVL.

The chain uses TRBV11-2 and TRBJ1-1; D is unclear. The CDR3 runs 13 residues. CDR1 is SGHAT, CDR2 FQNNGV, per germline. Trimming took off 6 bases at V and 0 bases at J, with 8 bases between the two ends. CDR3: CASSWAVNTEAFF. The CDR3 region has the DNA TGTGCCAGCAGTTGGGCGGTGAACACTGAAGCTTTCTTT.

This clone was seen once. The rearrangement uses TRBV7-8 and TRBJ1-4, with 7 bases identical to TRBD1. Trimming cost V 2 bases and J 7 bases; bases outside gene matches: 7. CDR3 length: 15 amino acids. Per germline, CDR1 SGHVS and CDR2 FQNEAQ. CDR3: CASSLQGGFGEKLFF. In DNA form, the CDR3 reads TGTGCCAGCAGCTTACAGGGGGGGTTCGGTGAAAAACTGTTTTTT.

This clone was seen only once. The V and J genes are TRBV18 and TRBJ2-1; 7 bases are shared with TRBD2. The V gene end was trimmed by 2 bases and the J gene end by 8 bases; junction bases not matched to a gene: 6. Germline values: CDR1 KGHSH, CDR2 LQKENI. The CDR3 length is 14 residues. The CDR3 sequence: CASSPSGTIDEQFF. The CDR3 bases are TGTGCCAGCTCACCATCCGGGACTATCGATGAGCAGTTCTTC.

This clone was seen more than once but under ten times. This CDR3 reads CASSLRGQGYNQPQHF. CDR3 DNA: TGTGCCAGCAGTTTAAGGGGACAGGGGTATAATCAGCCCCAGCATTTT. The genes are TRBV28 and TRBJ1-5, with 10 bases that match TRBD1. V lost 2 bases to trimming and J lost 4 bases; unmatched junction nucleotides: 5. Per germline, CDR1 MDHEN and CDR2 SYDVKM. This CDR3 comprises 16 residues.

This clone was picked up one time. The rearrangement joins TRBV2 to TRBJ2-6; D is ambiguous. Trimming took off 5 bases at V and 2 bases at J, with 13 bases between the two ends. The germline CDR1 and CDR2 sequences are SNHLY and FYNNEI. The CDR3 runs 16 residues. The chain's CDR3 is CASSPRLGPGANVLTF. The CDR3 region has the DNA TGTGCCAGCAGTCCGCGACTGGGCCCTGGGGCCAACGTCCTGACTTTC. Combining the CDR3 with reference TRBV2 and TRBJ2-6 gives the whole variable domain EPEVTQTPSHQVTQMGQEVILRCVPISNHLYFYWYRQILGQKVEFLVSFYNNEISEKSEIFDDQFSVERPDGSNFTLKIRSTKLEDSAMYFCASSPRLGPGANVLTFGAGSRLTVL.

This clone was picked up one time. The chain carries TRBV6-5 and TRBJ1-2; D perhaps matches TRBD1 (5 bases). This CDR3 is built from 13 residues. V gave up 2 bases and J gave up 5 bases, with 9 bases separating them. CDR1 MNHEY and CDR2 SVGAGI come from the germline V gene. The CDR3 DNA is TGTGCCAGCAGTTACGGGGGGGTTTATGGCTACACCTTC. Amino acid sequence: CASSYGGVYGYTF.

The V gene is TRBV7-3, the J gene TRBJ2-6; D is perhaps TRBD1 (6 bases). The CDR3 contains 16 residues. Germline V gene data show CDR1 as SGHTA and CDR2 as FQGTGA. The germline V and J ends were trimmed by 5 bases and 2 bases, with 13 bases remaining between them. Here the CDR3 reads CASSAASGAGANVLTF. CDR3 nucleotide sequence: TGTGCCAGCAGCGCAGCGTCAGGGGCTGGGGCCAACGTCCTGACTTTC.

The chain couples TRBV27 to TRBJ1-2, with D maybe TRBD1 (6 bases). This CDR3 comprises 15 residues. V lost 6 bases and J 2 bases, leaving 16 bases between the germline ends. Per germline, CDR1 MNHEY and CDR2 SMNVEV (reference sequence). CDR3 in amino acids: CASSSLTGGNYGYTF. The CDR3 DNA is TGTGCCAGCAGCTCCTTGACAGGCGGGAACTATGGCTACACCTTC.

J is TRBJ2-3 and V is TRBV7-8, with TRBD2 identical over 9 bases. Germline CDR1 reads SGHVS; CDR2 reads FQNEAQ. Trimming at V came to 3 bases and at J to 4 bases, leaving 8 bases not matched to a gene. The CDR3 sequence is 16 residues long. CDR3: CASSFLSGRGADTQYF. CDR3 bases: TGTGCCAGCAGCTTCCTTAGCGGGAGAGGAGCAGATACGCAGTATTTT.

Written as DNA, the CDR3 is TGTGCCAGCAGCGCGACAGGGGCCCTCTACAATGAGCAGTTCTTC. Protein sequence: CASSATGALYNEQFF. The V and J genes are TRBV2 and TRBJ2-1; TRBD1 agrees at 8 bases. Looked up from germline, CDR1 is SNHLY and CDR2 is FYNNEI. V shed 6 bases and J 3 bases; nucleotides not matched to a gene: 7. CDR3 length equals 15 residues.

In this sample, this clone turned up a few times. The CDR3 region has the DNA TGTGCCATCAGTGACAGAATAAACACTGAAGCTTTCTTT. It is translated as CAISDRINTEAFF. The chain uses TRBV10-3 and TRBJ1-1; D gene uncertain. This CDR3 has 13 residues. Germline lookup yields CDR1 ENHRY and CDR2 SYGVKD. Deletions cut 3 bases from V and 2 bases from J, with 7 bases between.

This rearrangement joins TRBV29-1 to TRBJ1-1; D gene uncertain. Germline V gene lookup returns CDR1 SQVTM and CDR2 ANQGSEA. The CDR3 consists of 11 residues. The V and J ends lost 5 bases and 6 bases respectively, with 10 bases between them. In nucleotides, the CDR3 is TGCAGCGTTATGCGGGCAGCTGAAGCTTTCTTT. Translation: CSVMRAAEAFF.

In this sample, this clone turned up once. This chain joins TRBV28 and TRBJ1-5; possible D gene TRBD1, 6 bases. The CDR3 has 14 amino acids. Looked up from germline, CDR1 is MDHEN and CDR2 is SYDVKM. Deletions cut 5 bases from V and 5 bases from J, with 13 bases between. CDR3 sequence reads: CASSAGQFDQPQHF. Here the CDR3 DNA reads TGTGCCAGCAGTGCTGGACAGTTCGATCAGCCCCAGCATTTT.

The V and J genes are TRBV5-1 and TRBJ2-7, with a weak D call TRBD2 (6 bases). V was trimmed by 4 bases and J by 4 bases, leaving 18 bases between them. The germline V gene encodes CDR1 SGHRS and CDR2 YFSETQ. The CDR3 is 15 amino acids. The CDR3 sequence: CASSPGSSLSYEQYF. In DNA form, the CDR3 reads TGCGCCAGCAGCCCCGGGAGTAGCCTCTCGTACGAGCAGTACTTC.

The chain links TRBV5-1 to TRBJ1-2; 7 nucleotides line up with TRBD1. The CDR3 has 12 residues. Germline CDR1 SGHRS, CDR2 YFSETQ. The V and J ends lost 4 bases and 4 bases, in that order; junction bases with no gene match: 1. The CDR3 sequence is CASSRDSYGYTF. The CDR3 DNA is TGCGCCAGCAGCCGGGACAGCTATGGCTACACCTTC.

The chain couples TRBV9 to TRBJ1-6; 9 bases are a match to TRBD1. This CDR3 is built from 15 residues. Trimming removed 1 base from V and 7 bases from J; junction bases left unmatched: 3. CDR1 and CDR2 from the germline V gene are SGDLS and YYNGEE. This CDR3 is CASSVRTGDNSPLHF. In DNA, the CDR3 is TGTGCCAGCAGCGTACGGACAGGGGACAATTCACCCCTCCACTTT.

The V and J genes are TRBV30 and TRBJ2-7, with 10 nucleotides matching TRBD2. Trimming cost V 4 bases and J 9 bases; bases outside gene matches: 0. Germline V CDR1 and CDR2: GTSNPN, SVGIG (reference sequence). This CDR3 has 10 amino acids. CDR3 in amino acids: CAWTSGRQYF. The CDR3 region has the DNA TGTGCCTGGACTAGCGGGAGGCAGTACTTC.

This chain connects TRBV4-1 to TRBJ2-5; 9 bases map to TRBD2. This CDR3 is built from 17 residues. V was pared by 0 bases and J by 4 bases, with 9 bases of the junction left unmatched. In germline, CDR1 is MGHRA, CDR2 YSYEKL. CDR3 amino acids: CASSQERAGGPIETQYF. The CDR3 coding sequence is TGCGCCAGCAGCCAAGAACGGGCGGGAGGGCCGATAGAGACCCAGTACTTC.

This clone was seen a single time. The chain joins TRBV18 to TRBJ2-1; a possible D gene is TRBD2 (6 bases). The CDR3 totals 12 residues. Between the trimmed V and J ends, which lost 0 bases and 9 bases, there was a span of 6 bases. Germline lookup yields CDR1 KGHSH and CDR2 LQKENI. DNA for the CDR3: TGTGCCAGCTCACCACCGGGGGGTGAGCAGTTCTTC. Its translation: CASSPPGGEQFF.

This chain joins TRBV7-2 and TRBJ2-2; D perhaps matches TRBD2 (5 bases). The germline CDR1 and CDR2 sequences are SGHTA and FQGNSA. This CDR3 is built from 15 residues. V gave up 2 bases and J gave up 1 base, with 8 bases separating them. This chain's CDR3 is CASSLRGRNTGELFF. CDR3 DNA: TGTGCCAGCAGCTTACGTGGGAGGAACACCGGGGAGCTGTTTTTT.

The V gene is TRBV5-4, the J gene TRBJ2-3, with D possibly being TRBD2 (5 bases). V lost 1 base and J 5 bases, leaving 8 bases between the germline ends. CDR1 SGHNT and CDR2 YYREEE come from the germline V gene (reference sequence). The CDR3 has 13 amino acids. The CDR3, as DNA: TGTGCCAGCAGCTTGAAGGACTTAGATACGCAGTATTTT. As protein: CASSLKDLDTQYF.

The chain is built from TRBV9 and TRBJ1-2; the D gene is possibly TRBD1 (5 bases). V gave up 0 bases and J gave up 8 bases, with 17 bases separating them. There are 15 residues in the CDR3. Germline V gene data show CDR1 as SGDLS and CDR2 as YYNGEE. CDR3 protein: CASSVDPSLRDGYTF. The CDR3 DNA reads as TGTGCCAGCAGCGTAGACCCCAGCTTGAGGGACGGCTACACCTTC.

The chain joins TRBV25-1 to TRBJ2-7, with D possibly TRBD1 on 6 matching bases. Per germline, CDR1 MGHDK and CDR2 SYGVNS. This CDR3 region has 15 residues. V lost 2 bases and J lost 7, with 18 bases in between. The CDR3 sequence is CASSEKGAGVGEQYF. The CDR3 DNA reads as TGTGCCAGCAGTGAAAAAGGGGCAGGGGTAGGGGAGCAGTACTTC.

J is TRBJ1-1 and V is TRBV18; possibly TRBD1 for D (5 bases). This CDR3 comprises 14 residues. The ends were cut back, 3 bases at V and 4 bases at J, with 12 bases in the middle. The germline gives CDR1 KGHSH, CDR2 LQKENI. The CDR3 region is CASSPQGSGTEAFF. The DNA of the CDR3 is TGTGCCAGCTCACCCCAGGGCTCGGGCACTGAAGCTTTCTTT.